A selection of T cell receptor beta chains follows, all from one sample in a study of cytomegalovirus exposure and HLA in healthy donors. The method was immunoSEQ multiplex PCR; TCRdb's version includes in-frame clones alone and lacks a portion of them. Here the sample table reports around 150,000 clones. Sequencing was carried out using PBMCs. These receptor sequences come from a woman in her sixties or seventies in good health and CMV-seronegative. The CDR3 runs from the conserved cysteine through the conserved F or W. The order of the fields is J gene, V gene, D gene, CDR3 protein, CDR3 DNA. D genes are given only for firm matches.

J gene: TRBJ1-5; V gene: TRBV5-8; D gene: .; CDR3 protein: CASSLGLKEQPQHF; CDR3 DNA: TGTGCCAGCAGCTTGGGGCTCAAAGAACAGCCCCAGCATTTT
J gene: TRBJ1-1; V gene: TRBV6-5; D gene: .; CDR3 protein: CASSYSEDRKNTEAFF; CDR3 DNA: TGTGCCAGCAGTTACTCGGAGGACAGAAAGAACACTGAAGCTTTCTTT
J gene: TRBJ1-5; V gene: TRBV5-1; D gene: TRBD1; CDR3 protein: CASSLGGTGGEQPQHF; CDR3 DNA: TGCGCCAGCAGCTTGGGGGGGACAGGGGGCGAACAGCCCCAGCATTTT
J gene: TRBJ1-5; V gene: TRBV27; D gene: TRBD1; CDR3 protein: CASSFIGKTGLTANQPQHF; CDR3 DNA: TGTGCCAGCAGTTTTATTGGCAAGACAGGGCTAACCGCCAATCAGCCCCAGCATTTT
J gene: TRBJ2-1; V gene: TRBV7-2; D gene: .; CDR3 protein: CASAPARGSLYNEQFF; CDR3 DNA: TGTGCCAGCGCCCCCGCGCGGGGCTCTCTCTACAATGAGCAGTTCTTC
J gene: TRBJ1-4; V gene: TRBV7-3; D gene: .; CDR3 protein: CASIKQGLNEKLFF; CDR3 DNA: TGTGCCAGCATCAAACAGGGATTAAATGAAAAACTGTTTTTT
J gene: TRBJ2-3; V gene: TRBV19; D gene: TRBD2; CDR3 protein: CASSKGLAGATDTQYF; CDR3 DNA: TGTGCCAGTAGTAAAGGACTAGCGGGGGCAACAGATACGCAGTATTTT
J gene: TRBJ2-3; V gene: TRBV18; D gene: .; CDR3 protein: CASSPITSRADTQYF; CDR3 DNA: TGTGCCAGCTCACCTATTACTAGTCGGGCAGATACGCAGTATTTT
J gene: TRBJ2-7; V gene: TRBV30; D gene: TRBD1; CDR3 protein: CAWSPLPGQGYYEQYF; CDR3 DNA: TGTGCCTGGAGTCCACTCCCGGGACAGGGCTACTACGAGCAGTACTTC
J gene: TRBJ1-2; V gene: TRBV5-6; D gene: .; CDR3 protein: CASSLGAGRNYGYTF; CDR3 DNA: TGTGCCAGCAGCTTGGGGGCAGGGAGGAACTATGGCTACACCTTC
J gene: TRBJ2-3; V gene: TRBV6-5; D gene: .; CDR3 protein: CASSKAEPTDTQYF; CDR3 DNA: TGTGCCAGCAGTAAAGCGGAACCCACAGATACGCAGTATTTT
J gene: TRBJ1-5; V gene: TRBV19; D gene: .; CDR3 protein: CASSPSEGGEGSPLANQPQHF; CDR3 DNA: TGTGCCAGTAGTCCCTCCGAGGGGGGGGAGGGCTCACCCTTAGCAAATCAGCCCCAGCATTTT
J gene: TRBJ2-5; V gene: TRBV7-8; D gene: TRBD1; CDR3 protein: CASSHETGGVKTQYF; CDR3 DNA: TGTGCCAGCAGCCACGAAACAGGGGGCGTGAAGACCCAGTACTTC
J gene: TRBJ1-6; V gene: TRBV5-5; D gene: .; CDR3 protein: CASSLSLSPGSSYNSPLHF; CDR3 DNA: TGTGCCAGCAGCTTAAGCTTATCGCCGGGGAGCTCCTATAATTCACCCCTCCACTTT
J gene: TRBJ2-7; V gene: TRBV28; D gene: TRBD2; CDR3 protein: CASSLELAVDEQYF; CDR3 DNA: TGTGCCAGCAGTTTAGAACTAGCGGTAGACGAGCAGTACTTC
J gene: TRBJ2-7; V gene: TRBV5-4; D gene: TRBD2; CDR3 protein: CASSTLAGGKDEQYF; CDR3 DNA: TGTGCCAGCAGCACCCTAGCGGGGGGGAAGGACGAGCAGTACTTC
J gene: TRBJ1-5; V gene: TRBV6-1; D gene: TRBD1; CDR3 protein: CASSDWDRGSNQPQHF; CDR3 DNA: TGTGCCAGCAGTGATTGGGACAGGGGAAGCAATCAGCCCCAGCATTTT
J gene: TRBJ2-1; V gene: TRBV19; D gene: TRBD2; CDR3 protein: CASTRVAGRYNEQFF; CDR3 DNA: TGTGCCAGTACCCGAGTAGCGGGAAGGTACAATGAGCAGTTCTTC
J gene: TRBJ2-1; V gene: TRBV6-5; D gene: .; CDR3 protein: CASTPGGSENEQFF; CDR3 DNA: TGTGCCAGCACTCCCGGAGGTAGTGAGAATGAGCAGTTCTTC
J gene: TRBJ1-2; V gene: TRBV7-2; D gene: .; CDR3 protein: CASSLVVSAGSYGYTF; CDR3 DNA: TGTGCCAGCAGCTTAGTGGTCTCCGCGGGATCCTATGGCTACACCTTC
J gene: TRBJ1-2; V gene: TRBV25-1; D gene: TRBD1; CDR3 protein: CASQRTGGNYGYTF; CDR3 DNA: TGTGCCAGCCAACGGACAGGGGGCAACTATGGCTACACCTTC
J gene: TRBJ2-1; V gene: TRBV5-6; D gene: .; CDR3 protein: CASSDIREEQFF; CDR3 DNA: TGTGCCAGCAGCGACATCCGGGAGGAGCAGTTCTTC
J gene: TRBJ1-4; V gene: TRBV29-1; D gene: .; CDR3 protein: CSVGGGNEKLFF; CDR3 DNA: TGCAGCGTTGGAGGGGGTAATGAAAAACTGTTTTTT
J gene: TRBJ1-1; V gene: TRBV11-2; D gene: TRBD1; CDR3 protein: CASSSWGQGAGNTEAFF; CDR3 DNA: TGTGCCAGCAGCTCCTGGGGGCAGGGGGCAGGGAACACTGAAGCTTTCTTT
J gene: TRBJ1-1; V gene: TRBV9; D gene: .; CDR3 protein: CASSAQGVPNTEAFF; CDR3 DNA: TGTGCCAGCAGCGCCCAAGGGGTACCAAACACTGAAGCTTTCTTT
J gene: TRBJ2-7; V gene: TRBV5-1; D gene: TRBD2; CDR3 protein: CASSWTETGTGGYEQYF; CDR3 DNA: TGCGCCAGCAGCTGGACGGAAACCGGGACGGGGGGATACGAGCAGTACTTC
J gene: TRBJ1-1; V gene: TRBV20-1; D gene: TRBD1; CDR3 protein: CSASDRLEAFF; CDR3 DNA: TGCAGTGCATCGGACAGGCTGGAAGCTTTCTTT
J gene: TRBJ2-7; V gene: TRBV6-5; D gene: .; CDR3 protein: CASLGGGTLGEQYF; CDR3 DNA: TGTGCCAGCCTAGGGGGGGGGACGCTTGGGGAGCAGTACTTC
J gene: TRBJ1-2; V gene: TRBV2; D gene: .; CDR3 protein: CATTWERGGYTF; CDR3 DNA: TGTGCCACCACGTGGGAAAGGGGTGGCTACACCTTC
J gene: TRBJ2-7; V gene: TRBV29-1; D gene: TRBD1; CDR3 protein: CSAGGQGEQYF; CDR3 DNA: TGCAGCGCGGGGGGACAGGGCGAGCAGTACTTC
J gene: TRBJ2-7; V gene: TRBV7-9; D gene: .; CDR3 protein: CASSSWTSYEQYF; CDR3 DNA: TGTGCCAGCAGCTCGTGGACTTCCTACGAGCAGTACTTC
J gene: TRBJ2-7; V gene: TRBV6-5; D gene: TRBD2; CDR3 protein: CASSYPHSGGLYEQYF; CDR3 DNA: TGTGCCAGCAGTTACCCACATAGCGGGGGGTTGTACGAGCAGTACTTC
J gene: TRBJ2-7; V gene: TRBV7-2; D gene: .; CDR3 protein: CASSPRTANYEQYF; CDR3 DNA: TGTGCCAGCAGCCCCCGGACAGCGAACTACGAGCAGTACTTC
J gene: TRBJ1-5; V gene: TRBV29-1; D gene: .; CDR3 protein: CSVRGSGSSNQPQHF; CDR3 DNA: TGCAGCGTTAGGGGCTCTGGGTCGAGCAATCAGCCCCAGCATTTT
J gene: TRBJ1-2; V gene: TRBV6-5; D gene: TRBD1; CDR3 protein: CASSYSGQGARGYTF; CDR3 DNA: TGTGCCAGCAGTTACTCGGGACAGGGGGCGCGTGGCTACACCTTC
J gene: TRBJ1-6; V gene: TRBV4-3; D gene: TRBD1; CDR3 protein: CASSRTGGNSPLHF; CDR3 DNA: TGCGCCAGCAGCCGGACAGGGGGGAATTCACCCCTCCACTTT
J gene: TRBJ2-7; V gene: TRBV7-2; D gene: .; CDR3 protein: CASSLASGGYEQYF; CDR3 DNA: TGTGCCAGCAGCTTAGCTAGCGGCGGCTACGAGCAGTACTTC
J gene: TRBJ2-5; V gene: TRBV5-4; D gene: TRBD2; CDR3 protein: CASSKRGLAAQETQYF; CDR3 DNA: TGTGCCAGCAGCAAACGGGGACTAGCGGCCCAAGAGACCCAGTACTTC
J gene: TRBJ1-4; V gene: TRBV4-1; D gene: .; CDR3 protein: CASSQDQMGGEKLFF; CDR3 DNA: TGCGCCAGCAGCCAAGATCAGATGGGAGGTGAAAAACTGTTTTTT
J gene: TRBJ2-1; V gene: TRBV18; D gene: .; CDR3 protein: CASSQSRGYEQFF; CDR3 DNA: TGTGCCAGCTCACAATCCAGGGGATACGAGCAGTTCTTC
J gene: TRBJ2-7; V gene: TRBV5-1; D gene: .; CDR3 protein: CASSLAAGWVYEQYF; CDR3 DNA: TGCGCCAGCAGCTTGGCCGCAGGGTGGGTCTACGAGCAGTACTTC
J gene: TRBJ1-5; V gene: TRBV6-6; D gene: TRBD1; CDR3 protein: CASTPGGDYSPQHF; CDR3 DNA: TGTGCCAGCACCCCAGGGGGCGACTATTCGCCCCAGCATTTT
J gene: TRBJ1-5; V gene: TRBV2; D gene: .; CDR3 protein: CASSDGDQPQHF; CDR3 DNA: TGTGCCAGCAGTGATGGAGACCAGCCCCAGCATTTT
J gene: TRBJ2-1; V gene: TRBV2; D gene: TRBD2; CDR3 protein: CASSGTSGGINEQFF; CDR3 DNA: TGTGCCAGCAGTGGGACTAGCGGGGGAATCAATGAGCAGTTCTTC
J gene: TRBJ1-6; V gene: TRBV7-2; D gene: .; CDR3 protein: CASSLLSGNNSPLHF; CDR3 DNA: TGTGCCAGCAGCTTACTGTCAGGGAATAATTCACCCCTCCACTTT
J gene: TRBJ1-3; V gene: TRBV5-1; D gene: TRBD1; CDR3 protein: CASSLGQSFSGNTIYF; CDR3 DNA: TGCGCCAGCAGCCTGGGACAGAGCTTCTCTGGAAACACCATATATTTT
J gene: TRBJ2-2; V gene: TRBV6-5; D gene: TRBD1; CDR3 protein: CASSYSGTANTGELFF; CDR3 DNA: TGTGCCAGCAGTTACTCGGGGACAGCGAACACCGGGGAGCTGTTTTTT
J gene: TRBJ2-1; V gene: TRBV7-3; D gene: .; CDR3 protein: CASSLGPDNEQFF; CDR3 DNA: TGTGCCAGCAGCTTGGGGCCAGACAATGAGCAGTTCTTC
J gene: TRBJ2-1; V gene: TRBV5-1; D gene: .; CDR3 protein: CASSPSLWGDEQFF; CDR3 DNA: TGCGCCAGCAGCCCAAGTTTGTGGGGCGATGAGCAGTTCTTC
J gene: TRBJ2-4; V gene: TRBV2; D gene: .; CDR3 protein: CASSEARQLAKNIQYF; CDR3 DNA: TGTGCCAGCAGTGAAGCGAGGCAGTTAGCCAAAAACATTCAGTACTTC
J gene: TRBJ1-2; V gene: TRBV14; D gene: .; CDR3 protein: CASSYIQGDGYTF; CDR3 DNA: TGTGCCAGCAGCTACATACAGGGTGATGGCTACACCTTC
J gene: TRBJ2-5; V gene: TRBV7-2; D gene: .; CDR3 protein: CASSLLGTRDTQYF; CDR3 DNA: TGTGCCAGCAGCCTACTGGGGACACGGGATACCCAGTACTTC